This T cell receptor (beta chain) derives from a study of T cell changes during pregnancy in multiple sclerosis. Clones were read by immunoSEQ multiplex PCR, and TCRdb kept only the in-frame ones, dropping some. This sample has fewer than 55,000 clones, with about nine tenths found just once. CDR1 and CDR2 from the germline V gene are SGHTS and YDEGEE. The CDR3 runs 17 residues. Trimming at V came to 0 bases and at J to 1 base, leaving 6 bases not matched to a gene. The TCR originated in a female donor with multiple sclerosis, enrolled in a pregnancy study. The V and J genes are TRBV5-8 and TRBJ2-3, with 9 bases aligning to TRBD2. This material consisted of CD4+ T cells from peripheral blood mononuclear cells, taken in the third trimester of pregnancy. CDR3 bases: TGTGCCAGCAGCTTGGCCGGGACTAGCCGACGCACAGATACGCAGTATTTT. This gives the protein CASSLAGTSRRTDTQYF.